This T cell receptor (beta chain) derives from a study of blood T cell repertoires in COVID-19 (dated by TCRdb to about 2020). Notes on the research overall: Samples covering the acute and convalescent phases of COVID-19 were provided by collaborators in the United States, Italy and Spain. The material from the prospective study consisted of cDNA or gDNA derived from T cells, B-cell-depleted T cells, or PBMCs. Deeply sampled blood TCRbeta repertoires from subjects exposed to, actively infected with, or recovered from COVID-19 were included in the dataset. The repertoires were released in a freely available public database meant as a resource for research on the immune response to SARS-CoV-2. The samples were drawn from the first 160 participants of the ongoing ImmuneRACE study and from 950 to 1,500 subjects provided by 6 global collaborators. A de-identified subject ID, COVID-19 status, age in years and sex were almost always included in the sample metadata. Where available, HLA class I and class II types were taken from metadata supplied by the sample provider and were not determined by assay-based typing. What the authors observed across the whole study: Clinical and demographic metadata were provided uncurated, with the amount varying by source and participant.

The CDR3 holds 13 amino acids from the cysteine to the phenylalanine. The only DNA kept is the CDR3, 39 bases in frame from the first base. From the germline V gene (reference sequence), CDR1 is LNHDA and CDR2 is SQIVND. V has 3 bases trimmed and J has 6 bases trimmed; junction bases matching no gene number 3. TCRbeta CDR3 regions were amplified from genomic DNA by means of the immunoSEQ Assay, a bias-controlled multiplex PCR. Per the authors' processing: The number of nucleated cells in each sample was estimated from the amplification of reference gene primers within the assay. To quantify the absolute abundance of each unique TCRbeta CDR3 rearrangement, sequence reads were collapsed and filtered. For each sample, productive Simpson clonality was calculated as the square root of Simpson's diversity index across productive rearrangements. TCRdb re-hosts the immuneACCESS table, in-frame sequences only. Its copies lack some clones; in the studies checked, an unresolved V gene accounts for under half of them, and the cause for the rest is not known. V and J calls and clone size are those listed in that table; D and trimming were worked out from the DNA. The sample yields around 150,000 clones; 85% were counted once. The ten largest clones add up to about 3% of the sample.

Whole blood was collected in K2EDTA tubes by collaborating institutions according to the institutions' own protocols. Collaborator samples were shipped for TCRbeta analysis as frozen whole blood, isolated PBMCs, or DNA extracted from either sample type. Comments on this clone: The antigen it binds to is not known. No quality values exist for individual bases; no much larger clone is one base distant.

The source of this sequence is a human donor with acute or convalescent COVID-19. The donor label of this sample is uncertain. The chain is assembled from TRBV19 and TRBJ1-2; 8 middle bases align to TRBD1. The sequenced material came from peripheral blood. DNA sequence: TGTGCCAGTAGTATCGGACAGGGCGATGGCTACACCTTC. It is translated as CASSIGQGDGYTF.